A selection of T cell receptor beta chains follows, all from one sample in a study of blood T cell repertoires in COVID-19. Generated by immunoSEQ multiplex PCR, the TCRdb table keeps only in-frame clones and is missing some. This sample has 300,000 to 350,000 clones, with roughly 86% found just once. Sequenced material: PBMCs or T cells enriched from blood (not recorded which). These TCRs come from a woman aged 25 to 39 who had recovered from COVID-19. CDR3s include the opening cysteine and the closing phenylalanine or tryptophan. A D gene is named only where the DNA matches it firmly.

d_call v_call cdr3_aa
TRBD1 TRBV18 CASSPNDRDEAFF
NA TRBV30 CAWTFGEEYGYTF
TRBD2 TRBV10-1 CASEGTSGTTDTQYF
TRBD2 TRBV2 CASHAPSGNYNEQFF
NA TRBV4-1 CASSYESSYGQYF
NA TRBV5-4 CASSSSTVRTAAFF
NA TRBV7-9 CASSSRQGLSYNEQFF
TRBD2 TRBV28 CASRPGGDIDEQFF
NA TRBV13 CASSYGQNTEAFF
NA TRBV30 CAWGIDRNYGYTF
NA TRBV3-1/TRBV3-2 CASRPIDRWDYGYTF
TRBD1 TRBV3-1/TRBV3-2 CASSQTGGSNQPQHF
TRBD2 TRBV11-2 CASSLELLAGGEQFF
TRBD1 TRBV27 CASSLRQGNSPLHF
TRBD2 TRBV5-5 CASSLTGLAGQETQYF
NA TRBV28 CASSLIQDTEAFF
TRBD1 TRBV5-1 CASSRPGTGSGNTIYF
TRBD2 TRBV9 CASGAGESSTYEQYF
NA TRBV6-5 CASSWKPGVHEQYF
TRBD2 TRBV5-1 CASSLTSGRSVGQNNEQFF
NA TRBV19 CASSIGGLRNTDTQYF
TRBD2 TRBV6-5 CASRVLASNEQFF
NA TRBV2 CASSHGGDAEAFF
NA TRBV19 CASSPGIRYEQYF
TRBD1 TRBV5-1 CASSLGRETGGPSYEQYF
TRBD1 TRBV11-2 CASSSLGGQGVSGANVLTF
TRBD1 TRBV7-8 CASSPGRTGVGAGSYEQYF
NA TRBV15 CATGRWGPNEQYF
TRBD2 TRBV5-1 CASSLADLAGMDEQFF
NA TRBV28 CASSLVGGGGQPQHF
NA TRBV6-5 CASRRQMNTEAFF
NA TRBV2 CASNRGDTDTQYF
TRBD1 TRBV7-3 CASSSSGTGSTDTQYF
NA TRBV12-5 CASGLVQFRTYQETQYF
NA TRBV6-6 CASSYTLGGINSPLHF
TRBD2 TRBV28 CASKRLAGVHPSYEQYF
TRBD1 TRBV5-4 CASSNRGDLNEKLFF
NA TRBV5-1 CASTLSSASGTDTQYF
NA TRBV9 CASSVADNTDTQYF
NA TRBV30 CAWSDWFNQPQHF